The clone carrying this T cell receptor beta chain was found many times. Antigen: not known. V gave up 0 bases and J gave up 3 bases, with 9 bases separating them. Germline V gene sequence: CDR1 MGHRA, CDR2 YSYEKL. CDR3 length: 15 amino acids. By 5'RACE template switching, TCR cDNA was produced, with a universal primer site and UMIs added in the process. TCRdb reanalysed the 5' RACE reads using MiXCR and keeps one entry per CDR3 protein. The data show some 240,000 distinct CDR3 sequences, roughly 3.5% seen once. These data come from a study of T cells after yellow fever vaccination. Study-wide points: Most clones from primary vaccination resurfaced after the booster (around 95% CD4, approximately 88% CD8). Weaker in magnitude, the secondary response showed a faster peak on day 5 versus 15. Any FACS-sorted repertoire could hold abundant clonotypes that contaminate it from the bulk population.

Specimen: PBMCs, collected 15 days after the yellow fever booster vaccination. This clonotype was obtained from a man younger than 35 who received the YFV17D yellow fever vaccine. The chain employs TRBV4-1 and TRBJ1-5, with unresolved D. CDR3: CASSQEGRFNQPQHF. CDR3 nucleotide sequence: TGCGCCAGCAGCCAAGAAGGTCGGTTCAATCAGCCCCAGCATTTT.